The source of this TCR beta chain is a study of CD8 T cells in ankylosing spondylitis. TCRdb recomputed calls from the 5' RACE reads with MiXCR, one row per CDR3 protein. The data contain roughly 190,000 distinct CDR3 sequences, 9.5% to 15% of them singletons. Sequencing used blood, either unsorted or a sorted T cell fraction (not recorded which). The receptor was isolated from a male donor with ankylosing spondylitis or in good health (not recorded which).

The CDR3 spells CASSLGPPRTAASEQFF. CDR3 DNA sequence: TGTGCCAGCAGTTTGGGCCCCCCCCGGACAGCGGCTAGTGAGCAGTTCTTC. The chain uses TRBV12-3 or TRBV12-4 and TRBJ2-1; tentatively, D is TRBD1 (6 bases). Trimming cost V 3 bases and J 9 bases, with 24 bases left between them. This CDR3 has 17 amino acids.